These 27 T cell receptor beta chains were all obtained from the same sample, sequenced in a study of T-cell memory formation after mild COVID-19. A single record per CDR3 protein comes from TCRdb applying MiXCR to the 5' RACE reads. The sample shows 110,000 to 150,000 distinct CDR3 sequences, roughly 13% of them seen only once. Sequenced: PBMCs or a T cell subset sorted from them (not recorded which). The receptors shown here come from an adult woman who had mild COVID-19 (a few samples of this study predate the infection). Cell type and time point are not known.

This sequence joins TRBV20-1 and TRBJ2-7, with 14 bases aligning to TRBD2. Trimming removed 0 bases from V and 3 bases from J; junction bases left unmatched: 4. The length of the CDR3 is 16 residues. The germline gives CDR1 DFQATT, CDR2 SNEGSKA (reference sequence). In DNA, the CDR3 is TGCAGTGCTAGAGATCAGGGACTAGCGGGAGTCTACGAGCAGTACTTC. Translated, it gives CSARDQGLAGVYEQYF.

The V gene is TRBV4-2, the J gene TRBJ1-4; tentatively, D is TRBD1 (6 bases). Trimming took off 0 bases at V and 15 bases at J, with 20 bases between the two ends. CDR1 LGHNA and CDR2 YNFKEQ come from the germline V gene. This CDR3 contains 15 residues. In nucleotides, the CDR3 is TGTGCCAGCAGCCAAGAAGTGGGACACCCCGGGTGGATGTTTTTT. Amino acids: CASSQEVGHPGWMFF.

The rearrangement uses TRBV2 and TRBJ2-7; 9 bases fit TRBD1. This CDR3 is 17 amino acids long. The germline V gene has CDR1 SNHLY and CDR2 FYNNEI. J lost 4 bases, V lost 4 bases, and 14 bases had no gene match. Written as DNA, the CDR3 is TGTGCCAGCAGTGCCGACGAGTGGGGACAGGGCTATTACGAGCAGTACTTC. Translating it yields CASSADEWGQGYYEQYF.

The chain is built from TRBV6-6 and TRBJ1-2, with D possibly TRBD1 on 6 matching bases. Germline lookup yields CDR1 MNHNY and CDR2 SVGAGI (reference sequence). This CDR3 has 16 amino acids. V dropped 0 bases and J dropped 7 bases, with 18 bases sitting between them. This CDR3 reads CASSYSGQSHPPGYTF. CDR3 nucleotides: TGTGCCAGCAGTTACTCCGGACAGAGCCATCCCCCTGGCTACACCTTC.

V gene TRBV6-6 combines with J gene TRBJ2-7; possibly TRBD2 for D (6 bases). CDR1 and CDR2 (germline): MNHNY, SVGAGI (reference sequence). V lost 7 bases to trimming and J lost 5 bases, with 15 bases between them. The CDR3 is 13 amino acids. The CDR3 is CASTGGGDDEQYF. In DNA form, the CDR3 reads TGTGCCAGCACCGGAGGCGGGGACGACGAGCAGTACTTC.

This clonotype was found a few times. The gene calls are TRBV12-3 or TRBV12-4 and TRBJ1-6; D not certain. Trimming took off 5 bases at V and 4 bases at J, with 15 bases between the two ends. This CDR3 is 16 amino acids long. This CDR3 is CASSPPLEGYNSPLHF. The CDR3 DNA reads as TGTGCCAGCAGTCCCCCTCTAGAGGGATATAATTCACCCCTCCACTTT.

This clonotype was recorded a few times. The chain has TRBV29-1 and TRBJ2-7, with 8 bases identical to TRBD1. The V gene end was trimmed by 6 bases and the J gene end by 1 base; junction bases not matched to a gene: 11. Germline CDR1 and CDR2: SQVTM and ANQGSEA. The CDR3 totals 15 residues. This chain's CDR3 is CSVGSGRTGSYEQYF. The CDR3 bases are TGCAGCGTCGGCAGCGGACGGACAGGGTCCTACGAGCAGTACTTC.

The rearrangement uses TRBV6-6 and TRBJ1-1, with 7 bases that match TRBD1. CDR1 and CDR2 (germline): MNHNY, SVGAGI (reference sequence). This CDR3 is 14 amino acids long. V lost 5 bases and J lost 6; bases outside the gene matches: 9. CDR3 in DNA: TGTGCCAGCAGTGATCAGGGGGTTCCAGCTGAAGCTTTCTTT. It specifies CASSDQGVPAEAFF.

The genes are TRBV6-2 or TRBV6-3 and TRBJ2-1; 12 positions agree with TRBD2. The CDR3 contains 14 residues. V was pared by 7 bases and J by 8 bases, with 6 bases of the junction left unmatched. The V gene's germline CDR1 is MNHEY and CDR2 SVGEGT. The CDR3 region has the DNA TGTGCCAGCAATCCGGGACTAGCGGGCCATGAGCAGTTCTTC. It codes for CASNPGLAGHEQFF.

This clonotype was recorded once. V gene TRBV4-1 combines with J gene TRBJ2-5; 7 bases fit TRBD2. The V and J ends lost 1 base and 1 base, in that order; junction bases with no gene match: 6. CDR3 length: 16 residues. Germline V gene sequence: CDR1 MGHRA, CDR2 YSYEKL. Here the CDR3 DNA reads TGCGCCAGCAGCCAAGGACTAGCCCCGCCCCAAGAGACCCAGTACTTC. It encodes CASSQGLAPPQETQYF.

This clonotype was picked up a small number of times. The rearrangement joins TRBV19 to TRBJ2-1, with D possibly matching TRBD2 (6 bases). The CDR3 has 16 amino acids. The germline V and J ends were trimmed by 2 bases and 4 bases, with 15 bases remaining between them. CDR1 is LNHDA, CDR2 SQIVND, per germline (reference sequence). The CDR3 loop is CASSINWAGLYNEQFF. The CDR3 coding sequence is TGTGCCAGTAGTATAAACTGGGCGGGATTGTACAATGAGCAGTTCTTC.

This rearrangement joins TRBV29-1 to TRBJ1-1; possible D gene TRBD1, 6 bases. CDR3 length: 11 amino acids. V shed 3 bases and J shed 11 bases, with 13 bases lying between them. Per the germline V gene, CDR1 is SQVTM and CDR2 is ANQGSEA. The CDR3: CSVDRGIRAFF. CDR3 in DNA: TGCAGCGTTGACAGGGGAATCCGCGCTTTCTTT. The full variable domain, rest sourced from reference TRBV29-1 and TRBJ1-1, is SAVISQKPSRDICQRGTSLTIQCQVDSQVTMMFWYRQQPGQSLTLIATANQGSEATYESGFVIDKFPISRPNLTFSTLTVSNMSPEDSSIYLCSVDRGIRAFFGQGTRLTVV.

The chain links TRBV6-6 to TRBJ2-7, with a weak D call TRBD1 (6 bases). The CDR3 is made up of 16 amino acids. Germline V CDR1 and CDR2: MNHNY, SVGAGI (reference sequence). V was shortened by 2 bases and J by 2 bases, with 16 bases between the two germline ends. CDR3 DNA sequence: TGTGCCAGCAGTTACGAAGGGGCTGGGGGCGCCTACGAGCAGTACTTC. Its translation is CASSYEGAGGAYEQYF.

The table lists this clonotype with a few counts. The rearrangement joins TRBV4-3 to TRBJ2-1, with 13 nucleotides matching TRBD2. This CDR3 has 14 residues. With 3 bases clipped from V and 10 bases from J, the junction kept 3 bases outside the gene matches. The germline V gene has CDR1 LGHNA and CDR2 YSLEER. DNA for the CDR3: TGCGCCAGCAGCCACGGACTAGCGGGAGAGGAGCAGTTCTTC. This sequence encodes CASSHGLAGEEQFF.

This clonotype showed up just a few times. This rearrangement joins TRBV12-3 or TRBV12-4 to TRBJ2-7; D possibly uses TRBD1 or TRBD2 (5 bases each). CDR3 length: 12 residues. The germline V and J ends were trimmed by 6 bases and 2 bases, with 8 bases remaining between them. The CDR3 protein is CASRLGAYEQYF. CDR3 in DNA: TGTGCCAGCAGACTAGGGGCCTACGAGCAGTACTTC.

This clonotype was picked up many times. The rearrangement joins TRBV4-1 to TRBJ2-7, with D unresolved. CDR1 is MGHRA, CDR2 YSYEKL, per germline. The CDR3 loop spans 15 amino acids. V was cut by 0 bases and J by 2 bases, with 11 bases left in between. The CDR3 region has the DNA TGCGCCAGCAGCCAAGATATGGGGTTTCCCTACGAGCAGTACTTC. Translation: CASSQDMGFPYEQYF.

The rearrangement links TRBV30 to TRBJ2-3, with D tentatively TRBD2 (5 bases). The V and J ends lost 2 bases and 2 bases respectively, with 11 bases between them. The germline V gene encodes CDR1 GTSNPN and CDR2 SVGIG (reference sequence). The CDR3 spans 14 residues. Here the CDR3 reads CAWSSAGPTDTQYF. CDR3 in DNA: TGTGCCTGGAGTTCCGCGGGTCCCACAGATACGCAGTATTTT.

CDR3 coding DNA: TGTGCCAGCAGCTTAGCGGGAATGGCAGATACGCAGTATTTT. Its translation is CASSLAGMADTQYF. The V and J genes are TRBV13 and TRBJ2-3, with D maybe TRBD2 (5 bases). The V gene lost 1 base and the J gene lost 4 bases, with 9 bases spanning the gap. Looked up from germline, CDR1 is PRHDT and CDR2 is FYEKMQ (reference sequence). The CDR3 sequence is 14 residues long.

A few counts support this clonotype. The chain combines TRBV9 with TRBJ2-3; possibly TRBD2 for D (6 bases). CDR1 SGDLS and CDR2 YYNGEE come from the germline V gene. Trimming removed 3 bases from V and 0 bases from J, with 14 bases in between. The CDR3 runs to 16 residues. CDR3 bases: TGTGCCAGCAGCGATCCCCCGGGGACTAGCACAGATACGCAGTATTTT. Translated: CASSDPPGTSTDTQYF.

This clonotype was seen repeatedly, ten times or more. The J gene is TRBJ2-3, the V gene TRBV19; TRBD2 matches at 7 bases. The length of the CDR3 is 15 residues. The germline gives CDR1 LNHDA, CDR2 SQIVND (reference sequence). The junction had 5 bases not matched to a gene; V was cut back by 5 bases and J by 0 bases. CDR3 coding DNA: TGTGCCAGTAGTCCACTTAGCGGGAGCACAGATACGCAGTATTTT. It translates to CASSPLSGSTDTQYF. Using reference TRBV19 and TRBJ2-3 for the parts outside the CDR3, the full variable domain is DGGITQSPKYLFRKEGQNVTLSCEQNLNHDAMYWYRQDPGQGLRLIYYSQIVNDFQKGDIAEGYSVSREKKESFPLTVTSAQKNPTAFYLCASSPLSGSTDTQYFGPGTRLTVL.

This clonotype was counted many times. The V and J genes are TRBV24-1 and TRBJ2-3; no definite D call. Trimming took 4 bases from V and 1 from J, leaving 14 bases between them. CDR1 is KGHDR and CDR2 is SFDVKD in the germline V gene. The CDR3 runs to 16 residues. The CDR3 coding sequence is TGTGCCACCAGTGAGTCCGGGTCTTGGGGCACAGATACGCAGTATTTT. This encodes CATSESGSWGTDTQYF.

Here the CDR3 DNA reads TGTGCCAGCAGTTTGTACAGGACCAATTCACCCCTCCACTTT. The encoded protein is CASSLYRTNSPLHF. This chain joins TRBV12-3 or TRBV12-4 and TRBJ1-6, with D perhaps TRBD1 (5 bases). Trimming stripped 3 bases from V and 7 bases from J, with 10 bases between. This CDR3 has 14 residues.

The chain carries TRBV9 and TRBJ2-5, with 9 bases lining up with TRBD1. This CDR3 has 16 residues. The V gene's germline CDR1 is SGDLS and CDR2 YYNGEE. J was trimmed by 3 bases and V by 3 bases; bases with no gene match: 9. Here the CDR3 reads CASSAATGGVEETQYF. CDR3 bases: TGTGCCAGCAGCGCGGCGACAGGGGGGGTGGAAGAGACCCAGTACTTC.

This clonotype was observed a handful of times. This rearrangement joins TRBV29-1 to TRBJ1-2, with TRBD1 identical over 9 bases. The CDR3 spans 16 residues. Germline V gives CDR1 SQVTM, CDR2 ANQGSEA. The V segment lost 1 base and the J segment 3 bases; nucleotides outside the gene matches: 9. CDR3 nucleotides: TGCAGCGTTGAAGCACTTGGGACAGGGCATCACTATGGCTACACCTTC. As protein: CSVEALGTGHHYGYTF.

The chain carries TRBV6-2 or TRBV6-3 and TRBJ2-5; TRBD1 matches at 9 bases. This CDR3 has 18 amino acids. The germline CDR1 and CDR2 sequences are MNHEY and SVGEGT. Trimming cost V 6 bases and J 3 bases; bases outside gene matches: 17. CDR3 in amino acids: CASRTTGTGPSTKETQYF. The CDR3 bases are TGTGCCAGCAGGACCACGGGGACAGGGCCCTCTACTAAAGAGACCCAGTACTTC.

CDR3: CASSFGPGQASEQFF. CDR3 DNA: TGTGCCAGCAGCTTTGGCCCGGGTCAGGCCAGTGAGCAGTTCTTC. V is TRBV7-9 and J is TRBJ2-1; D remains ambiguous. Looked up from germline, CDR1 is SEHNR and CDR2 is FQNEAQ (reference sequence). This CDR3 spans 15 amino acids. Trimming took off 3 bases at V and 9 bases at J, with 18 bases between the two ends.

This clonotype has only a few counts. The rearrangement joins TRBV2 to TRBJ1-1; D remains ambiguous. This CDR3 spans 12 amino acids. From germline, CDR1 is SNHLY and CDR2 FYNNEI. V was pared by 7 bases and J by 0 bases, with 6 bases between. CDR3 sequence: CASISMNTEAFF. The CDR3 DNA follows: TGTGCCAGCATTTCGATGAACACTGAAGCTTTCTTT.